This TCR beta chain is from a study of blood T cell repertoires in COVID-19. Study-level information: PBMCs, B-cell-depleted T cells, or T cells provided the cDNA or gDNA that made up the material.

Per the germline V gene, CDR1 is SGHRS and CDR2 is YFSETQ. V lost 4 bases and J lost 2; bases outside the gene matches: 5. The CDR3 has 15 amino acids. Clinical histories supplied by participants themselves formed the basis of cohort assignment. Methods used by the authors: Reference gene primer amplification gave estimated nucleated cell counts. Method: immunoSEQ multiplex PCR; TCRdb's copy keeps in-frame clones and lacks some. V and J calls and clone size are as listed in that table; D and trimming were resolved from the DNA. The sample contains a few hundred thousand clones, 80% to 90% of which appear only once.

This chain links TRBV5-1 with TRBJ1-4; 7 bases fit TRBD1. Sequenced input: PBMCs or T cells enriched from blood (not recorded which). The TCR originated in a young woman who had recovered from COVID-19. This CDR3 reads CASSVQGLTNEKLFF. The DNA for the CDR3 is TGCGCCAGCAGCGTACAGGGGCTTACTAATGAAAAACTGTTTTTT. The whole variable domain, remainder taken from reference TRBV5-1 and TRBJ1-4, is KAGVTQTPRYLIKTRGQQVTLSCSPISGHRSVSWYQQTPGQGLQFLFEYFSETQRNKGNFPGRFSGRQFSNSRSEMNVSTLELGDSALYLCASSVQGLTNEKLFFGSGTQLSVL.